This T cell receptor (beta chain) stems from a study of shared clonotypes between healthy human individuals. Findings and limits, study-wide: Expectations were that clonotype sharing among donors would be affected by sequencing depth.

This clone has a single count. Its specificity is unknown. The ends lost 0 bases at V and 5 bases at J; junction bases unmatched: 3. This CDR3 contains 15 residues. From germline, CDR1 is KGHSH and CDR2 LQKENI. Clones were read by immunoSEQ multiplex PCR, and TCRdb kept only the in-frame ones, dropping some. Among approximately 480,000 clones, 75% to 80% were seen once, and the ten largest hold approximately 13%. The chain recombines TRBV18 with TRBJ2-5; 10 positions match TRBD2. The sequence came from a woman in her thirties or forties in good health. Some clones in this sample may be carry-over from other donors' samples. The sequenced sample was PBMCs. This CDR3 reads CASSPPGSGRETQYF. The CDR3 bases are TGTGCCAGCTCACCACCGGGTAGCGGGAGGGAGACCCAGTACTTC.